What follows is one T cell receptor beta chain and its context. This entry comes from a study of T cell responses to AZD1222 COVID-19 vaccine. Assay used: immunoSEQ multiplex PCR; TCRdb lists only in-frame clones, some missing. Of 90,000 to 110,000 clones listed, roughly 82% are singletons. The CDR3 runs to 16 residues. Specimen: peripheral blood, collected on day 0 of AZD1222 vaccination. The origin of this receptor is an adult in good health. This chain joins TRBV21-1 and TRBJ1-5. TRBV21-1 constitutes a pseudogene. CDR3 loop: CASSYCGGGGNQPQHF. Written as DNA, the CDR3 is TGTGCCAGCAGCTACTGCGGGGGAGGGGGCAATCAGCCCCAGCATTTT.